This TCR beta chain was sequenced in a study of a mutant IDH1 vaccine in newly diagnosed glioma (TCRdb year 2021). The study in broad terms: Of the approximately 29 treated patients, approximately 60% were male and roughly 40% were female, and a mean age of around 40 years was recorded. Longitudinal TCRB deep sequencing was done for 25 treated patients, wherever samples were available for exploratory analyses. Prior to enrollment, patients had been given standard therapy consisting of radiotherapy alone, temozolomide alone, or radiochemotherapy with temozolomide, with the combination given to most patients. Six visits were used for peripheral blood collection: V03 (baseline), V05, V07, V10, V12 and V13. The study at large found these results: PBMC samples for TCRB deep sequencing were selected based on availability. Across multiple MHC alleles, vaccine-induced immune responses were seen in approximately 93% of patients. It was noted by the authors that analyses of patient blood samples could not be reproduced owing to sample limitations. No apparent relationship was observed between pseudoprogression and alterations in the top peripheral T cell clonotypes detected by TCRB sequencing.

To prepare the library, the immunoSEQ multiplex PCR assay was applied. Rearranged TCR beta chain sequences were amplified with the hsTCRB Kit following the manufacturer's protocol. TCRB libraries were sequenced on an Illumina MiSeq. As for how the authors treated the data: Demultiplexing, trimming and gene mapping were performed with the kit vendor's proprietary platform. Here the immuneACCESS table is served through TCRdb, limited to in-frame sequences with V and J called. Missing clones are a known gap in these copies; in checked studies unresolved V genes cover under half, and the rest lacks a known reason. V, J and clone size were drawn from that table, and D and trimming were deduced from the DNA. A total of around 30,000 clones appear in this sample, around 80% of them only once. The top ten hold approximately 9% of the sample. V loses 1 base of germline sequence and J loses 1 base, and the interval between the two ends is 8 bases. There are 14 amino acids in the CDR3, from cysteine to phenylalanine inclusive. Here the CDR3 DNA is all that survives: 42 bases in frame from base 1. Reading the germline V gene gives CDR1 SGHRS and CDR2 YFSETQ.

Regarding this clone: Its antigen remains undetermined. No base-level quality is on record; no much larger clone is a single base apart.

The intended sense of this specimen's time point label: baseline, week 1 (first vaccination visit). This specimen's treatment or condition label, per the study, means: pre-vaccination baseline after standard-of-care therapy. Newly diagnosed WHO grade 3 or 4 IDH1-mutant astrocytomas showing loss of nuclear ATRX were present in the donors. The samples were drawn from NOA16, a multicentre, single-arm, open-label phase I trial in Germany that tested a mutant IDH1 peptide vaccine in humans for the first time. Visit V03 blood draws served as the baseline sample for immunogenicity testing. Genomic DNA for TCRB sequencing was isolated from EDTA blood with the DNeasy Blood and Tissue Kit.

This TCR derives from a man aged 50-60 years with glioma. Some clones in this sample may be carry-over from other donors' samples. The sequences come from peripheral blood mononuclear cells (PBMCs), collected from a glioma patient treated with radiotherapy, temozolomide or both. Recombination linked TRBV5-1 to TRBJ1-1; TRBD1 might be the D gene, on 5 matching bases. Here is the DNA: TGCGCCAGCAGCTTGAGCAGGGAGAACACTGAAGCTTTCTTT. The translation is CASSLSRENTEAFF.